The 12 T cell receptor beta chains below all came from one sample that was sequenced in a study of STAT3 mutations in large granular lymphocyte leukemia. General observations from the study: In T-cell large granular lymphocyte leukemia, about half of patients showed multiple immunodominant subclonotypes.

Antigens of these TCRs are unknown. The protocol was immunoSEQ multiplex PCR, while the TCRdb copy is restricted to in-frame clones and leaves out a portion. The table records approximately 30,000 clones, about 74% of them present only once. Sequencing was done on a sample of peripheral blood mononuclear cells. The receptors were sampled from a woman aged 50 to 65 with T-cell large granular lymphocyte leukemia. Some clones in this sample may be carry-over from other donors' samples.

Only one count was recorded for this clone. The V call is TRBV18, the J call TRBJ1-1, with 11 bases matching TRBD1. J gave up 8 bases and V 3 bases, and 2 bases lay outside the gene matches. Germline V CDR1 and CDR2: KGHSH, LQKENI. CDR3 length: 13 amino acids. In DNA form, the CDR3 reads TGTGCCAGCTCACCGGGGGACAGGGGGGAAGCTTTCTTT. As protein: CASSPGDRGEAFF. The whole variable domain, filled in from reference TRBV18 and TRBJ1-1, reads NAGVMQNPRHLVRRRGQEARLRCSPMKGHSHVYWYRQLPEEGLKFMVYLQKENIIDESGMPKERFSAEFPKEGPSILRIQQVVRGDSAAYFCASSPGDRGEAFFGQGTRLTVV.

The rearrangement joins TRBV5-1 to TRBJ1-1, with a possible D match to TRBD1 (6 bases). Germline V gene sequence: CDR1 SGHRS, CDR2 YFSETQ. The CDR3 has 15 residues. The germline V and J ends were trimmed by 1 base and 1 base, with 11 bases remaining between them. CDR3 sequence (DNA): TGCGCCAGCAGCTTGATCGGGGGCGCGAACACTGAAGCTTTCTTT. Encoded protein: CASSLIGGANTEAFF.

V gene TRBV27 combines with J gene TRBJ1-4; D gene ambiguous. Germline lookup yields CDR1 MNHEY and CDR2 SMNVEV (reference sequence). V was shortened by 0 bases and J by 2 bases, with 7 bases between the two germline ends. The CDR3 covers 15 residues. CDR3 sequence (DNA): TGTGCCAGCAGTTTATCATCGTGGACTAATGAAAAACTGTTTTTT. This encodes CASSLSSWTNEKLFF. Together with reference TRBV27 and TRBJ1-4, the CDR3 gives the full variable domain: EAQVTQNPRYLITVTGKKLTVTCSQNMNHEYMSWYRQDPGLGLRQIYYSMNVEVTDKGDVPEGYKVSRKEKRNFPLILESPSPNQTSLYFCASSLSSWTNEKLFFGSGTQLSVL.

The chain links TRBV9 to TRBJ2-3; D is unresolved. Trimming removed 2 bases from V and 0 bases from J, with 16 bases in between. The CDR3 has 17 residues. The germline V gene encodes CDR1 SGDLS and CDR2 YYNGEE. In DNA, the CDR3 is TGTGCCAGCAGCGTCTCAACCCAGCGATATAGCACAGATACGCAGTATTTT. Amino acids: CASSVSTQRYSTDTQYF.

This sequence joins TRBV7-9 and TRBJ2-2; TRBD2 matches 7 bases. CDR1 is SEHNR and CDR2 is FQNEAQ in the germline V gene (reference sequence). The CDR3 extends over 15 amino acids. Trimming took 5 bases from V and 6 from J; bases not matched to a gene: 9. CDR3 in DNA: TGTGCCAGCAGCCCTTGGGGCGGGAGACCCGGGGAGCTGTTTTTT. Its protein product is CASSPWGGRPGELFF.

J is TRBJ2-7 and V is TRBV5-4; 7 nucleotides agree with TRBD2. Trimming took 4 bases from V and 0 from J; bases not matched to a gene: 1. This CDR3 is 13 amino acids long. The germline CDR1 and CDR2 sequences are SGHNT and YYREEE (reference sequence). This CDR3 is CASSGGSSYEQYF. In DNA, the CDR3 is TGTGCCAGCAGCGGCGGGAGCTCCTACGAGCAGTACTTC. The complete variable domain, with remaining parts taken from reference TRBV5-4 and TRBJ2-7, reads ETGVTQSPTHLIKTRGQQVTLRCSSQSGHNTVSWYQQALGQGPQFIFQYYREEENGRGNFPPRFSGLQFPNYSSELNVNALELDDSALYLCASSGGSSYEQYFGPGTRLTVT.

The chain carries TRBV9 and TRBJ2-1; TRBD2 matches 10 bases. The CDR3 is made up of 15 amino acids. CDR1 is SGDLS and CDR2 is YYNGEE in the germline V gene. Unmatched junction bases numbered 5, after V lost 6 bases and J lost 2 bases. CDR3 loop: CASTALAGTYNEQFF. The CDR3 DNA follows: TGTGCCAGCACCGCACTAGCGGGAACCTACAATGAGCAGTTCTTC.

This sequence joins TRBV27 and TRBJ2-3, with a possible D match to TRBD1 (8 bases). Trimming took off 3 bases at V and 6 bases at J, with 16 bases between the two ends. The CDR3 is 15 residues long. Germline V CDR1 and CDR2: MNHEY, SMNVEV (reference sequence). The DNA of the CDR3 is TGTGCCAGCAGTTTCTTACAGGGGGGGTGGGATACGCAGTATTTT. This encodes CASSFLQGGWDTQYF.

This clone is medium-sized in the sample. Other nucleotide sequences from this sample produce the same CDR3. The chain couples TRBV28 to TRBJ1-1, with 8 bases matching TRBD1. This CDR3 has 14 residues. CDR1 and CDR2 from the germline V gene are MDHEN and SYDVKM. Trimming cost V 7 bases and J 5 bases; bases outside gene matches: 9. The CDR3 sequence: CASTPGGRGTEAFF. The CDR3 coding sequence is TGTGCCAGCACCCCAGGGGGCCGGGGGACTGAAGCTTTCTTT.

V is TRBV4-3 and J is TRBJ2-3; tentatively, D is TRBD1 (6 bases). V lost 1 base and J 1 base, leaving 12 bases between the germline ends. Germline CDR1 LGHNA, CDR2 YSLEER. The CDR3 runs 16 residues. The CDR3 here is CASSQVKDRGTDTQYF. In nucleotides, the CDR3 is TGCGCCAGCAGCCAAGTGAAGGACAGAGGCACAGATACGCAGTATTTT.

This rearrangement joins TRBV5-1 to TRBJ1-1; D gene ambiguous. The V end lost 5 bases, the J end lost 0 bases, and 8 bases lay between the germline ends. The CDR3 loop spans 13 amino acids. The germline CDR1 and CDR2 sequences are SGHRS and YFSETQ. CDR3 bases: TGCGCCAGCAGAAACCAGATGAACACTGAAGCTTTCTTT. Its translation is CASRNQMNTEAFF.

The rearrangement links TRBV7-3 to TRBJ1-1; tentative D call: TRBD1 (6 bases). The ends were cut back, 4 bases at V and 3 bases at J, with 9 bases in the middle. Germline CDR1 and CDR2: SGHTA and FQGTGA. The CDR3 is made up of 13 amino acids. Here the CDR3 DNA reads TGTGCCAGCAGCTGGACAGAGGACACTGAAGCTTTCTTT. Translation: CASSWTEDTEAFF.